A selection of T cell receptor beta chains follows, all from one sample in a study of blood T cell repertoires in COVID-19. TCRdb's copy holds only in-frame clones and misses some; the assay was immunoSEQ multiplex PCR. The sample includes 90,000 to 100,000 clones, roughly 83% of them seen just once. Sequencing was done on a sample of peripheral blood. These receptors were collected from an older woman with acute or convalescent COVID-19. CDR3s include the opening cysteine and the closing phenylalanine or tryptophan. The D gene is left open where the match is weak. A row's size may be missing; if present it is once, few, many or a size class.

D,size,V,J,CDR3,DNA
TRBD1,.,TRBV28,TRBJ1-4,CASRLQGGKLFF,TGTGCCAGCAGATTACAGGGGGGAAAACTGTTTTTT
.,.,TRBV28,TRBJ1-2,CASSLPGIFDGYTF,TGTGCCAGCAGTTTGCCCGGGATATTCGATGGCTACACCTTC
.,.,TRBV19,TRBJ1-1,CASMVAAAWERAFF,TGTGCCAGTATGGTTGCAGCTGCGTGGGAGCGGGCTTTCTTT
.,.,TRBV28,TRBJ1-4,CASSAPQTVGNEKLFF,TGTGCCAGCAGTGCGCCCCAAACAGTTGGGAATGAAAAACTGTTTTTT
.,.,TRBV25-1,TRBJ2-5,CASSEYSSQETQYF,TGTGCCAGCAGTGAATATTCCTCCCAAGAGACCCAGTACTTC
TRBD1,.,TRBV12-3/TRBV12-4,TRBJ1-2,CASSWDRVEGYTF,TGTGCCAGCAGTTGGGACAGGGTGGAAGGCTACACCTTC
.,.,TRBV2,TRBJ1-2,CASSGGQKNWGYTF,TGTGCCAGCAGTGGTGGACAGAAAAATTGGGGCTACACCTTC
.,.,TRBV30,TRBJ1-3,CAWGAPGNTIYF,TGTGCCTGGGGGGCCCCCGGAAACACCATATATTTT
.,.,TRBV9,TRBJ1-3,CASSVEGVSGNTIYF,TGTGCCAGCAGCGTAGAGGGGGTCTCTGGAAACACCATATATTTT
TRBD1,few,TRBV7-9,TRBJ2-5,CASSRTGGETQYF,TGTGCCAGCAGTCGAACAGGGGGAGAGACCCAGTACTTC
TRBD1,.,TRBV11-2,TRBJ1-1,CASSPGQGLGTEAFF,TGTGCCAGCAGCCCGGGACAGGGTTTGGGCACTGAAGCTTTCTTT
.,.,TRBV5-1,TRBJ1-1,CASNSLQGGNTEAFF,TGCGCCAGCAACTCCCTACAGGGTGGGAACACTGAAGCTTTCTTT
TRBD2,.,TRBV11-3,TRBJ2-3,CASLRGDSDTQYF,TGTGCCAGCCTCCGGGGGGACTCAGATACGCAGTATTTT
TRBD1,.,TRBV7-9,TRBJ1-2,CASSSGSGRGLWGYTF,TGTGCCAGCAGCTCCGGCAGTGGCAGGGGGCTTTGGGGCTACACCTTC
.,.,TRBV18,TRBJ1-1,CASSAGPLTEAFF,TGTGCCAGCTCAGCGGGACCGCTGACTGAAGCTTTCTTT
.,.,TRBV11-2,TRBJ1-1,CASSLAGRVTEAFF,TGTGCCAGCAGCTTAGCGGGCAGGGTCACTGAAGCTTTCTTT
TRBD1,.,TRBV7-9,TRBJ1-2,CASSLTGDVGYGYTF,TGTGCCAGCAGCCTGACAGGGGATGTGGGCTATGGCTACACCTTC
TRBD2,.,TRBV11-3,TRBJ2-1,CASSRGLAGRNEQFF,TGTGCCAGCAGCCGAGGGCTAGCGGGCCGGAATGAGCAGTTCTTC
TRBD2,.,TRBV20-1,TRBJ2-3,CSASGTSGFTDTQYF,TGCAGTGCTAGTGGGACTAGCGGGTTCACAGATACGCAGTATTTT
.,.,TRBV9,TRBJ2-3,CASSAQGLDTQYF,TGTGCCAGCAGCGCCCAGGGACTAGATACGCAGTATTTT
.,.,TRBV4-3,TRBJ2-6,CASSQEGGGTGGANVLTF,TGCGCCAGCAGCCAAGAGGGTGGAGGGACGGGCGGGGCCAACGTCCTGACTTTC
.,once,TRBV18,TRBJ2-7,CASSPPSASYEQYF,TGTGCCAGCTCACCACCGTCAGCTAGCTACGAGCAGTACTTC
.,.,TRBV5-4,TRBJ2-5,CASSLGEVVQRTQYF,TGTGCCAGCAGCTTAGGTGAGGTCGTCCAGCGGACCCAGTACTTC
.,.,TRBV7-9,TRBJ2-2,CASDKGGTGELFF,TGTGCCAGCGACAAAGGCGGCACCGGGGAGCTGTTTTTT
TRBD2,.,TRBV19,TRBJ2-3,CASRAGGGTDTQYF,TGTGCCAGTCGAGCGGGGGGAGGCACAGATACGCAGTATTTT
.,.,TRBV28,TRBJ1-3,CASSLSDLWSTIYF,TGTGCCAGCAGTTTATCCGACCTGTGGAGCACCATATATTTT
.,.,TRBV6-5,TRBJ1-1,CASLSEDTEAFF,TGTGCCAGCCTATCCGAGGACACTGAAGCTTTCTTT
TRBD1,.,TRBV3-1/TRBV3-2,TRBJ2-3,CASSQDQLTDRGPRHF,TGTGCCAGCAGCCAAGATCAGCTGACAGACAGGGGCCCCCGCCATTTT
TRBD1,few,TRBV5-1,TRBJ1-6,CASSIGTGAGNSPLHF,TGCGCCAGCAGCATAGGGACAGGGGCAGGCAATTCACCCCTCCACTTT
TRBD2,.,TRBV14,TRBJ2-7,CASRGGGPFYEQYF,TGTGCCAGCAGGGGCGGGGGACCCTTCTACGAGCAGTACTTC
TRBD1,.,TRBV11-2,TRBJ1-4,CASSRTGTGDEKLFF,TGTGCCAGCAGCCGAACCGGGACAGGAGATGAAAAACTGTTTTTT
TRBD1,.,TRBV6-5,TRBJ2-1,CATYRGSGNEQFF,TGTGCCACCTACAGGGGGAGTGGGAATGAGCAGTTCTTC
.,few,TRBV11-2,TRBJ1-1,CASSLMAEEAFF,TGTGCCAGCAGCTTGATGGCAGAAGAAGCTTTCTTT
TRBD1,.,TRBV12-3/TRBV12-4,TRBJ1-1,CASRGQGGTEAFF,TGTGCCAGCAGGGGACAGGGAGGCACTGAAGCTTTCTTT
TRBD2,.,TRBV2,TRBJ2-5,CASSEGTSGQETQYF,TGTGCCAGCAGTGAAGGTACTAGCGGACAAGAGACCCAGTACTTC
.,.,TRBV3-1/TRBV3-2,TRBJ1-6,CASSAQGSSYNSPLHF,TGTGCCAGCAGCGCTCAGGGGAGCTCCTATAATTCACCCCTCCACTTT
.,.,TRBV7-8,TRBJ2-7,CASRVQGSDEQYF,TGTGCCAGCAGGGTTCAGGGATCGGACGAGCAGTACTTC
TRBD1,.,TRBV11-3,TRBJ2-2,CASRTGGNTGELFF,TGTGCCAGCCGAACAGGGGGCAACACCGGGGAGCTGTTTTTT
.,.,TRBV3-1/TRBV3-2,TRBJ2-7,CASSQAGSSYEQYF,TGTGCCAGCAGCCAAGCTGGCTCGTCCTACGAGCAGTACTTC
TRBD1,once,TRBV24-1,TRBJ2-3,CATSDFGQGADTQYF,TGTGCCACCAGTGATTTCGGACAGGGGGCAGATACGCAGTATTTT
TRBD1,.,TRBV24-1,TRBJ2-7,CATSDPVRTGFNEQYF,TGTGCCACCAGTGATCCGGTTCGGACAGGGTTTAACGAGCAGTACTTC
.,.,TRBV6-5,TRBJ1-3,CASSYWTASGNTIYF,TGTGCCAGCAGTTACTGGACAGCCTCTGGAAACACCATATATTTT
.,.,TRBV2,TRBJ1-4,CASSRQRTSTNEKLFF,TGTGCCAGCAGTCGACAGAGAACCTCAACTAATGAAAAACTGTTTTTT
.,once,TRBV28,TRBJ1-2,CASSLWAGNYGYTF,TGTGCCAGCAGCCTATGGGCGGGCAACTATGGCTACACCTTC
TRBD2,.,TRBV2,TRBJ2-4,CASKGTSGSQYF,TGTGCCAGCAAGGGGACTAGCGGAAGTCAGTACTTC
.,.,TRBV2,TRBJ1-1,CASIRTVNTEAFF,TGTGCCAGCATTCGAACAGTGAACACTGAAGCTTTCTTT
.,.,TRBV5-6,TRBJ1-5,CASSTMVGHRGNQPQHF,TGTGCCAGCAGCACTATGGTGGGACATAGGGGCAATCAGCCCCAGCATTTT
.,.,TRBV6-4,TRBJ1-4,CASSHGRGENEKLFF,TGTGCCAGCAGCCACGGGCGTGGGGAGAATGAAAAACTGTTTTTT